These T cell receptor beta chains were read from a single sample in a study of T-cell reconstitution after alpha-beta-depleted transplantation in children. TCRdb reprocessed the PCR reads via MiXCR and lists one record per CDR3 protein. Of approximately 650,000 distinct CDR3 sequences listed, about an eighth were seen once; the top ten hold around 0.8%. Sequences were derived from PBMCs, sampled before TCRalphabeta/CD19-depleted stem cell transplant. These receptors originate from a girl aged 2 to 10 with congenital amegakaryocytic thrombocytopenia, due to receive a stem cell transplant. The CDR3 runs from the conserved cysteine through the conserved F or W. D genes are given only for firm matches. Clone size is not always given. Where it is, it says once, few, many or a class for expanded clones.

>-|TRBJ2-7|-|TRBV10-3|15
TGTGCCATCAGTGATTGGACCCAAAGTAACTACGAGCAGTACTTC
CAISDWTQSNYEQYF
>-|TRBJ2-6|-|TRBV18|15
TGTGCCAGCTCACCACCAGGGGACGGGGCCAACGTCCTGACTTTC
CASSPPGDGANVLTF
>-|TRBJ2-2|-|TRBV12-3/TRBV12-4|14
TGTGCCAGCAGTTCGTCTCAAGGAGCCGGGGAGCTGTTTTTT
CASSSSQGAGELFF
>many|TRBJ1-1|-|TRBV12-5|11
TGTGCTAGTGGTTTGACCGGTGAAGCTTTCTTT
CASGLTGEAFF
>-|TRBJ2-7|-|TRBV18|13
TGTGCCAGCTCACCGGATTTGGTTGGCGAGCAGTACTTC
CASSPDLVGEQYF
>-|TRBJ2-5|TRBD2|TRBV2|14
TGTGCCAGCAGAACTAGCGGGGAATTGGAGACCCAGTACTTC
CASRTSGELETQYF
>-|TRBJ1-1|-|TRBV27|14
TGTGCCAGCAGCCCCTATGGCCTGAACACTGAAGCTTTCTTT
CASSPYGLNTEAFF
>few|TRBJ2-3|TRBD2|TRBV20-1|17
TGCAGTGCTAGCAAACCCCTCCAGCGGGGGAGCACAGATACGCAGTATTTT
CSASKPLQRGSTDTQYF
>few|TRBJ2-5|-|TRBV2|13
TGTGCCAGCAGTGAAGACTCAAGGGAGACCCAGTACTTC
CASSEDSRETQYF
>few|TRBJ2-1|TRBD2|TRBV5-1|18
TGCGCCAGCAGCCCGGGGACTAGCGGGGGGAGCTCCTACAATGAGCAGTTCTTC
CASSPGTSGGSSYNEQFF
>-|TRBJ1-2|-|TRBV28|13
TGTGCCAGCAGTTTCGATAGGGACTATGGCTACACCTTC
CASSFDRDYGYTF
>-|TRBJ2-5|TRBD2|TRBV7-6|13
TGTGCCAGCAGCTTAGGGACTAGCGAGACCCAGTACTTC
CASSLGTSETQYF
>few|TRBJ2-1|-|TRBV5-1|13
TGCGCCAGCAGCTTGGATAGTGCGGATGAGCAGTTCTTC
CASSLDSADEQFF
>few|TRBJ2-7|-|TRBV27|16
TGTGCCAGCAGTTTATTGTTTGGCGAAGGGAGGTACGAGCAGTACTTC
CASSLLFGEGRYEQYF
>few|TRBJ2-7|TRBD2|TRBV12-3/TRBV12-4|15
TGTGCCAGCAGTTTAACCAGCGGGAGGAAGTACGAGCAGTACTTC
CASSLTSGRKYEQYF
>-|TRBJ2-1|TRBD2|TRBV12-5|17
TGTGCTAGTGGTGGGGGGATAGCGGGTGGAATATACAATGAGCAGTTCTTC
CASGGGIAGGIYNEQFF
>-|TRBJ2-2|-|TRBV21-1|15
TGTGCCAGCAGCAAAGAGTGGAGGGGAACCGGGGAGCTGTTTTTT
CASSKEWRGTGELFF
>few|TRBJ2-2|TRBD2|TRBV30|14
TGTGCCTGGAGGACTAGCGTGAACACCGGGGAGCTGTTTTTT
CAWRTSVNTGELFF
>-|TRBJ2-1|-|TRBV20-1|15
TGCAGTGCTAGAGATCGGTTAGCGGACTACAATGAGCAGTTCTTC
CSARDRLADYNEQFF
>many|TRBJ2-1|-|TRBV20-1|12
TGCAGTGCTAGCGGGGCTTTTAATGAGCAGTTCTTC
CSASGAFNEQFF
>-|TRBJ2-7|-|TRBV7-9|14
TGTGACAGCAGCCTACCGGGACCCGCTTACGAGCAGTACTTC
CDSSLPGPAYEQYF
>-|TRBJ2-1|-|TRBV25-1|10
TGTGCCAGTGAGGCCAATGAGCAGTTCTTC
CASEANEQFF
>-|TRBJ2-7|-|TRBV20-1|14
TGCAGTGCTAGAGATCCAGCGATGGCCTACGAGCAGTACTTC
CSARDPAMAYEQYF
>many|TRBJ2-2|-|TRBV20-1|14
TGCAGTGCTATAGGCGACTGGGCCACCGGGGAGCTGTTTTTT
CSAIGDWATGELFF
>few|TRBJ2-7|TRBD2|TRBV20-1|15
TGCAGTGCTGAGAGTACTAGCGGGAGTTTCTACGAGCAGTACTTC
CSAESTSGSFYEQYF
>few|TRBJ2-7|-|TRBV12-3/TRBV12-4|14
TGTGCCAGCAGTTTTATCGGGCTGATCTACGAGCAGTACTTC
CASSFIGLIYEQYF
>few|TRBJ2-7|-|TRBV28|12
TGTGCCAGCAGGCGGGACTTAACCGAGCAGTACTTC
CASRRDLTEQYF
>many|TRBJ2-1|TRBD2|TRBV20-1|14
TGCAGTGCCGCCGGGACTAGCGGCTACAATGAGCAGTTCTTC
CSAAGTSGYNEQFF
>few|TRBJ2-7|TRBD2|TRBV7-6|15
TGTGCCAGCAGCTTAGATGGGGGGGACTGGTACGAGCAGTACTTC
CASSLDGGDWYEQYF
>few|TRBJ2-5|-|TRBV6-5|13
TGTGCCAGCAGTTACGGTCATTGGGAGACCCAGTACTTC
CASSYGHWETQYF
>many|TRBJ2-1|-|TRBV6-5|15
TGTGCCAGCAGCCCCCGTCAGTTCTCCTACAATGAGCAGTTCTTC
CASSPRQFSYNEQFF
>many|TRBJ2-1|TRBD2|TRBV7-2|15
TGTGCCAGCAGCTTAGCTAGCGGGAGCCACAATGAGCAGTTCTTC
CASSLASGSHNEQFF
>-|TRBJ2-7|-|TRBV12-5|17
TGTGCCACCTGCCGATCCTTCGGTCGGACTTTTTATTACGAGCAGTACTTC
CATCRSFGRTFYYEQYF
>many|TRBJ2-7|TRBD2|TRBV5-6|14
TGTGCCAGCAGGGGGAGCGGGAGGGCCTTGGAGCAGTACTTC
CASRGSGRALEQYF
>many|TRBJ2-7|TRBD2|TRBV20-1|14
TGCAGTGCTAGAGTTCAGCGGGACGGACACGAGCAGTACTTC
CSARVQRDGHEQYF
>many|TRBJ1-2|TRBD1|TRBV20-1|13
TGCAGTGCTAGAGCGGACAGGTACTATGGCTACACCTTC
CSARADRYYGYTF
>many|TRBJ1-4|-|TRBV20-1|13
TGCAGTGCTAGTATCAGCATTAATGAAAAACTGTTTTTT
CSASISINEKLFF
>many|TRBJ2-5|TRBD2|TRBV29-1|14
TGCAGCGTCGCCGGGACTATCAAGCAAGAGACCCAGTACTTC
CSVAGTIKQETQYF
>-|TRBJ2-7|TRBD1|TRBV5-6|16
TGTGCCAGCAGCTTGGTCGGGACAGGGTTTCTCTACGAGCAGTACTTC
CASSLVGTGFLYEQYF
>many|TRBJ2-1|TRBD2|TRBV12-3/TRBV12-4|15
TGTGCCAGCACCCCGAGGGGCGGGAGATACAATGAGCAGTTCTTC
CASTPRGGRYNEQFF
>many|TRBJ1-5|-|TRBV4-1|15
TGCGCCAGCAGCCAGAGGGGAGGGGATAATCAGCCCCAGCATTTT
CASSQRGGDNQPQHF
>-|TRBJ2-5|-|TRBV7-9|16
TGTGCCAGCAGCTTGGTGGATCCGCTGGGGCAAGAGACCCAGTACTTC
CASSLVDPLGQETQYF
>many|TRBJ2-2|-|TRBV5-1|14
TGCGCCAGCAGCTTGGTCCGATTCACCGGGGAGCTGTTTTTT
CASSLVRFTGELFF
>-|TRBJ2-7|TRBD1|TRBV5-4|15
TGTGCCAGCAGCTTAAGGGGGCGCGGAACCTACGAGCAGTACTTC
CASSLRGRGTYEQYF
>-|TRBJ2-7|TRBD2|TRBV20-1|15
TGCAGTGCTAGAGAACCGGGACTAGCGGGAGGCGAGCAGTACTTC
CSAREPGLAGGEQYF
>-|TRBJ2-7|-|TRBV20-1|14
TGCAGTGCGAGGGACATCATCGGGACCTACGAGCAGTACTTC
CSARDIIGTYEQYF
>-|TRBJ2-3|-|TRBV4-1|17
TGCGCCAGCAGCCAAGATTCGGCTAGCAGGGAAGCAGATACGCAGTATTTT
CASSQDSASREADTQYF
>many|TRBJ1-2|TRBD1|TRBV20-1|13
TGCAGTGCGCCGGACAGGAGCCGCTATGGCTACACCTTC
CSAPDRSRYGYTF
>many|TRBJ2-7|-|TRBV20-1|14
TGCAGTGCTAGGGATACGGCACCGACGGCCGAGCAGTACTTC
CSARDTAPTAEQYF
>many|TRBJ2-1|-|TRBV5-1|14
TGCGCCAGCGATGGTGGCAGGGGGAGGGATGAGCAGTTCTTC
CASDGGRGRDEQFF
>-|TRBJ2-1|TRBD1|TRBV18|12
TGTGCCAGCTCACCGGACAGGGCGGTGTGGTTCTTC
CASSPDRAVWFF
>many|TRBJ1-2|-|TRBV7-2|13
TGTGCCAGCAGCCTAGCCCCGGTCTATGGCTACACCTTC
CASSLAPVYGYTF
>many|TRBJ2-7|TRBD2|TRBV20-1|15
TGCAGTGCTAGGGCTCTAGCGGGAGGAAGCTACGAGCAGTACTTC
CSARALAGGSYEQYF
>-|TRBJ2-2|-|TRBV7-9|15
TGTGCCAGCAGCTTTTCGCCTAGGAGCACCGGGGAGCTGTTTTTT
CASSFSPRSTGELFF